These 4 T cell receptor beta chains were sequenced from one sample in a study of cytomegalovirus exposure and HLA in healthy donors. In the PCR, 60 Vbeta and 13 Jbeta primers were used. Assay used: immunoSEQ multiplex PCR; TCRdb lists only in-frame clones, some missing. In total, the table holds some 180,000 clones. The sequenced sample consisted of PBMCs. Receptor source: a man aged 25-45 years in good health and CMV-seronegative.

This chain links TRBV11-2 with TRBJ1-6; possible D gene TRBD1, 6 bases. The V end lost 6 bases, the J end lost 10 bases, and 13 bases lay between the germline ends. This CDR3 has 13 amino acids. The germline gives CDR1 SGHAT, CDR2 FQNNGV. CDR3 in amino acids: CASSLQGGSPLHF. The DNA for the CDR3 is TGTGCCAGCAGTTTACAGGGTGGATCACCCCTCCACTTT.

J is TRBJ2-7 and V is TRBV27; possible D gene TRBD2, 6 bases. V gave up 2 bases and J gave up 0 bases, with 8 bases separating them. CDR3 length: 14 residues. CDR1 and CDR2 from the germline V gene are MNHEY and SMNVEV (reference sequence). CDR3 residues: CASSLTSFSYEQYF. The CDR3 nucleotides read TGTGCCAGCAGTTTAACTAGCTTCTCCTACGAGCAGTACTTC.

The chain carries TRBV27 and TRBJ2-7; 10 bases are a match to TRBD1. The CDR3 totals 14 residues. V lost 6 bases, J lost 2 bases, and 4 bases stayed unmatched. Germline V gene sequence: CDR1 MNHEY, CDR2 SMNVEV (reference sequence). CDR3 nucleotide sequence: TGTGCCAGCAGGTCCGGGACAGGGGCCTACGAGCAGTACTTC. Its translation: CASRSGTGAYEQYF.

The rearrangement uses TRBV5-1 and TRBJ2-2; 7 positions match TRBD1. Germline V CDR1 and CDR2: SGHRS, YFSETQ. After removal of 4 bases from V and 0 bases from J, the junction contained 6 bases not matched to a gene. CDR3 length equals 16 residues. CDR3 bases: TGCGCCAGCAGCGCTACCGGGACAGCGAACACCGGGGAGCTGTTTTTT. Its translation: CASSATGTANTGELFF.